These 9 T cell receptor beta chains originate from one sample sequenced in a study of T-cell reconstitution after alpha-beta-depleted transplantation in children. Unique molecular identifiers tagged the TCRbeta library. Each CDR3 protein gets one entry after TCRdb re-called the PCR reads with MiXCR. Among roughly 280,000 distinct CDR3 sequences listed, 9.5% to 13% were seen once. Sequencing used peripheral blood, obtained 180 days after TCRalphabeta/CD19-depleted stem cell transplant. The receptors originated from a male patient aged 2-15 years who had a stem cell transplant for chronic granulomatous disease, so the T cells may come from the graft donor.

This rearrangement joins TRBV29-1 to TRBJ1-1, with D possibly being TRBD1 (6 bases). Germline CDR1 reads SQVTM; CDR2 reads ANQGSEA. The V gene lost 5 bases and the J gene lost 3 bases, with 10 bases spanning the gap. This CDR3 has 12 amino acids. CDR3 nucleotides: TGCAGCGTTACAGGGACGGACACTGAAGCTTTCTTT. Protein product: CSVTGTDTEAFF.

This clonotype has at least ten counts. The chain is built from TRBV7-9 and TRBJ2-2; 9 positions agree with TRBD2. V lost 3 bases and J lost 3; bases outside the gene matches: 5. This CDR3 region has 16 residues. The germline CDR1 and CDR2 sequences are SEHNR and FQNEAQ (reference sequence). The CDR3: CASSFRAGGHTGELFF. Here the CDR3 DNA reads TGTGCCAGCAGCTTTCGAGCGGGAGGTCACACCGGGGAGCTGTTTTTT.

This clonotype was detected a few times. CDR3: CASKPGLADNEQFF. The CDR3 DNA sequence: TGTGCCAGCAAACCGGGACTAGCGGACAATGAGCAGTTCTTC. This chain joins TRBV5-4 and TRBJ2-1, with 11 bases that match TRBD2. V trimming: 6 bases; J trimming: 5 bases; junction bases outside the gene matches: 4. The germline V gene has CDR1 SGHNT and CDR2 YYREEE (reference sequence). The CDR3 extends over 14 amino acids.

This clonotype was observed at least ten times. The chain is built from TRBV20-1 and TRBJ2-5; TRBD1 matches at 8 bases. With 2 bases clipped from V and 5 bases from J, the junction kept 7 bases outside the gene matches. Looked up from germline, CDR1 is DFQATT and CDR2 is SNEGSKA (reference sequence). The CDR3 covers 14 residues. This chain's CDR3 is CSARLTGEMETQYF. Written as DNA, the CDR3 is TGCAGTGCTAGACTGACAGGGGAGATGGAGACCCAGTACTTC.

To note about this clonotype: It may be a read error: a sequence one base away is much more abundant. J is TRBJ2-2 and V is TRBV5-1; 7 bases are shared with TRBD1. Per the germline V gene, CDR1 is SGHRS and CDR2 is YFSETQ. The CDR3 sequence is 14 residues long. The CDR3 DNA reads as TGCGACAGCAGCCCGGGACAGACTACCGGGGAGCTGTTTTTT. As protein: CDSSPGQTTGELFF.

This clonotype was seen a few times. The CDR3 sequence: CAISARAGGPGETQYF. The CDR3 region has the DNA TGTGCCATCAGTGCCCGAGCGGGAGGGCCGGGGGAGACCCAGTACTTC. J is TRBJ2-5 and V is TRBV10-3; 10 bases line up with TRBD2. From germline, CDR1 is ENHRY and CDR2 SYGVKD. The CDR3 runs 16 residues. Trimming at V came to 4 bases and at J to 5 bases, leaving 10 bases not matched to a gene.

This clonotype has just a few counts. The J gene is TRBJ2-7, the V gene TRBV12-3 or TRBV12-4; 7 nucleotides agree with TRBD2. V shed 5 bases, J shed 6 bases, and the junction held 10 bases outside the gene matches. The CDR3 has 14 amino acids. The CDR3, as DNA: TGTGCCAGCAGTCGTCTGTCGGGAGGATCCGAGCAGTACTTC. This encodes CASSRLSGGSEQYF.

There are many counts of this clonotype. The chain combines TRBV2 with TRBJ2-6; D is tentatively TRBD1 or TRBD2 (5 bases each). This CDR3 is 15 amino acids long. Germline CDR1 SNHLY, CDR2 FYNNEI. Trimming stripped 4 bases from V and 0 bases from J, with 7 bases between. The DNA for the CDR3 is TGTGCCAGCAGTGGAGGGGTCTCTGGGGCCAACGTCCTGACTTTC. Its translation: CASSGGVSGANVLTF.

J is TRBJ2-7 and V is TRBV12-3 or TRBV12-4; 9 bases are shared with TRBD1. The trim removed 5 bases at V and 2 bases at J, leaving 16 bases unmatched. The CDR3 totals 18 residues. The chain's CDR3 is CASSKLGTGTSNAYEQYF. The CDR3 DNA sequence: TGTGCCAGCAGTAAATTGGGGACAGGGACGTCGAACGCCTACGAGCAGTACTTC.